These 21 T cell receptor beta chains share one sample of origin, sequenced in a study of cytomegalovirus exposure and HLA in healthy donors (dated by TCRdb to between 2016 and 2019). The library was built by means of the immunoSEQ multiplex PCR assay. For the multiplex PCR, a mixture combining 60 forward primers for TCR Vbeta segments and 13 reverse primers for TCR Jbeta segments was used. This immuneACCESS table, as held by TCRdb, lists in-frame sequences with V and J called but not all clones. Of the missing ones, under half trace to an unresolved V gene in checked studies; the others have no known cause. The sample yields about 210,000 clones; about 81% were counted once. Of the sample, about 6% falls within the top ten clones. The sample was PBMCs. The receptor set was obtained from a man aged 40-50 years in good health and CMV-seropositive.

This chain links TRBV29-1 with TRBJ1-1; no reliable D call. V gave up 4 bases and J gave up 11 bases, with 14 bases separating them. CDR3 length equals 11 residues. The germline gives CDR1 SQVTM, CDR2 ANQGSEA. The DNA for the CDR3 is TGCAGCGTTGGGGCCGGGATTGAGGCTTTCTTT. Its protein product is CSVGAGIEAFF.

The V call is TRBV27, the J call TRBJ2-1; a weak D match, TRBD1 (6 bases). CDR3 length: 14 residues. V dropped 8 bases and J dropped 2 bases, with 13 bases sitting between them. Looked up from germline, CDR1 is MNHEY and CDR2 is SMNVEV (reference sequence). DNA for the CDR3: TGTGCCAGCCAGGGGCTGGGCGCCTACAATGAGCAGTTCTTC. Translation gives CASQGLGAYNEQFF.

V and J are TRBV11-3 and TRBJ1-1; the match to TRBD1 covers 11 bases. The CDR3 extends over 13 amino acids. Germline V gene sequence: CDR1 SGHNT, CDR2 YENEEA. V lost 6 bases to trimming and J lost 11 bases; unmatched junction nucleotides: 8. The CDR3 sequence is CASRPDRGRGAFF. CDR3 coding DNA: TGTGCCAGCAGACCGGACAGGGGGCGGGGTGCTTTCTTT.

This chain links TRBV19 with TRBJ2-1, with 7 positions matching TRBD2. CDR1 LNHDA and CDR2 SQIVND come from the germline V gene (reference sequence). The CDR3 has 16 amino acids. Trimming at V came to 3 bases and at J to 7 bases, leaving 12 bases not matched to a gene. As DNA, the CDR3 is TGTGCCAGTAGTATTTGGGGGAGGGCCAAGGGGAATGAGCAGTTCTTC. Amino acid sequence: CASSIWGRAKGNEQFF. Complete variable domain (other parts from reference TRBV19 and TRBJ2-1): DGGITQSPKYLFRKEGQNVTLSCEQNLNHDAMYWYRQDPGQGLRLIYYSQIVNDFQKGDIAEGYSVSREKKESFPLTVTSAQKNPTAFYLCASSIWGRAKGNEQFFGPGTRLTVL.

This clone showed up just a few times. The chain combines TRBV28 with TRBJ1-1; 8 nucleotides agree with TRBD1. Germline values: CDR1 MDHEN, CDR2 SYDVKM. V shed 4 bases, J shed 7 bases, and the junction held 14 bases outside the gene matches. The CDR3 is 16 amino acids. In DNA, the CDR3 is TGTGCCAGCAGTTCCGGGACATGGCAGGGGGCTAGTGAAGCTTTCTTT. Protein sequence: CASSSGTWQGASEAFF.

The rearrangement uses TRBV5-5 and TRBJ2-4; no definite D call. Trimming pared 2 bases from V and 0 bases from J, leaving 6 bases between. Germline CDR1 SGHKS, CDR2 YYEKEE (reference sequence). This CDR3 has 14 residues. The CDR3, as DNA: TGTGCCAGCAGCTTTGAACTAGCCAAAAACATTCAGTACTTC. This gives the protein CASSFELAKNIQYF.

This sequence joins TRBV18 and TRBJ2-1; D uncertain. Trimming pared 8 bases from V and 8 bases from J, leaving 10 bases between. This CDR3 is built from 11 residues. CDR1 and CDR2 (germline): KGHSH, LQKENI. In DNA form, the CDR3 reads TGTGCCAGCGCGGTAGTAGATGAGCAGTTCTTC. Translated: CASAVVDEQFF.

The chain has TRBV12-5 and TRBJ2-1; D is unclear. The CDR3 spans 13 residues. CDR1 LGHNT and CDR2 FRNRAP come from the germline V gene. Trimming pared 3 bases from V and 4 bases from J, leaving 7 bases between. CDR3 coding DNA: TGTGCTAGTGGTTTTGACGGGTACAATGAGCAGTTCTTC. As protein: CASGFDGYNEQFF.

The V and J genes are TRBV30 and TRBJ1-1; 7 bases fit TRBD1. This CDR3 region has 13 residues. Trimming removed 4 bases from V and 2 bases from J; junction bases left unmatched: 4. The germline V gene encodes CDR1 GTSNPN and CDR2 SVGIG (reference sequence). CDR3 residues: CAWKTGFNTEAFF. The CDR3 DNA follows: TGTGCCTGGAAGACAGGGTTTAACACTGAAGCTTTCTTT.

This clone has only a few counts. The chain joins TRBV4-1 to TRBJ1-1, with 10 bases fitting TRBD1. Germline loops: CDR1 MGHRA, CDR2 YSYEKL. This CDR3 has 15 residues. V lost 3 bases and J lost 7; bases outside the gene matches: 8. Here the CDR3 reads CASSHVGTGAGEAFF. In DNA, the CDR3 is TGCGCCAGCAGCCACGTTGGGACAGGGGCGGGTGAAGCTTTCTTT.

The chain joins TRBV29-1 to TRBJ2-5, with 7 bases identical to TRBD2. The J segment lost 4 bases and the V segment lost 4 bases, leaving 12 bases of the junction unmatched. CDR3 length: 15 amino acids. Germline V gives CDR1 SQVTM, CDR2 ANQGSEA. CDR3 sequence reads: CSVVGGSWSGETQYF. The CDR3 bases are TGCAGCGTTGTCGGCGGGAGCTGGTCCGGAGAGACCCAGTACTTC.

The table lists this clone with a count of one. The CDR3 DNA sequence: TGTGCCAGCAGCCAACAGTTTGAAGCTTTCTTT. Residues: CASSQQFEAFF. The genes are TRBV14 and TRBJ1-1; D gene uncertain. Germline lookup yields CDR1 SGHDN and CDR2 FVKESK. This CDR3 is 11 amino acids long. V was trimmed by 2 bases and J by 7 bases, leaving 5 bases between them.

The chain carries TRBV5-1 and TRBJ1-1; unclear D gene. CDR1 is SGHRS and CDR2 is YFSETQ in the germline V gene. The CDR3 extends over 14 amino acids. V shed 4 bases and J shed 8 bases, with 18 bases lying between them. The CDR3 DNA is TGCGCCAGCAGCCTTAACTTCGGGTCTTCGGAAGCTTTCTTT. This sequence encodes CASSLNFGSSEAFF. The full variable domain, in which reference TRBV5-1 and TRBJ1-1 provide the parts outside the CDR3, is KAGVTQTPRYLIKTRGQQVTLSCSPISGHRSVSWYQQTPGQGLQFLFEYFSETQRNKGNFPGRFSGRQFSNSRSEMNVSTLELGDSALYLCASSLNFGSSEAFFGQGTRLTVV.

The chain couples TRBV4-1 to TRBJ2-1; possible D gene TRBD2, 5 bases. V lost 7 bases and J lost 0, with 13 bases in between. The germline V gene has CDR1 MGHRA and CDR2 YSYEKL. The CDR3 has 15 residues. CDR3 in DNA: TGCGCCAGCACCCTAGGAGGAAGCTCCTACAATGAGCAGTTCTTC. Protein: CASTLGGSSYNEQFF.

The chain combines TRBV13 with TRBJ2-1; maybe TRBD2 (7 bases). The CDR3 contains 15 residues. Trimming removed 4 bases from V and 6 bases from J, with 16 bases in between. The germline V gene has CDR1 PRHDT and CDR2 FYEKMQ (reference sequence). The CDR3, as DNA: TGTGCCAGCAGCTCCAGCGGCGGGGGCCGCAATGAGCAGTTCTTC. Encoded protein: CASSSSGGGRNEQFF.

A note on this clone: A junction boundary mismatches the germline segment, possibly from a read error. The genes are TRBV10-3 and TRBJ2-2; 7 positions agree with TRBD1. The CDR3 sequence is 15 residues long. Germline lookup yields CDR1 ENHRY and CDR2 SYGVKD. CDR3: CASSLGTVNTGELFF. Written as DNA, the CDR3 is TGTGCCAGCAGTTTGGGGACAGTGAACACCGGGGAGCTGTTTTTT.

The chain carries TRBV14 and TRBJ2-2; 10 bases fit TRBD2. The CDR3 spans 17 residues. The germline CDR1 and CDR2 sequences are SGHDN and FVKESK. The V segment lost 0 bases and the J segment 6 bases; nucleotides outside the gene matches: 7. CDR3 nucleotides: TGTGCCAGCAGCCAAGAATGGCTAGCGGGAGTAGCCGGGGAGCTGTTTTTT. Encoded protein: CASSQEWLAGVAGELFF.

This clone was counted a few times. The chain combines TRBV6-1 with TRBJ1-4, with D possibly TRBD1 on 6 matching bases. V lost 5 bases and J lost 12, with 13 bases in between. The CDR3 runs to 12 residues. Germline assignment: CDR1 MNHNS and CDR2 SASEGT. The CDR3 spells CASSPRQVQLFF. CDR3 DNA: TGTGCCAGCAGTCCGAGACAGGTGCAACTGTTTTTT.

The V call is TRBV5-6, the J call TRBJ2-5; 10 bases align to TRBD2. With V trimmed by 4 bases and J by 3 bases, 3 bases remained unmatched. Germline V CDR1 and CDR2: SGHDT, YYEEEE. There are 14 residues in the CDR3. CDR3 sequence: CASSAGLAEETQYF. In DNA, the CDR3 is TGTGCCAGCAGCGCTGGACTAGCGGAAGAGACCCAGTACTTC.

The chain carries TRBV4-1 and TRBJ2-3; D might be TRBD1 (5 bases). There are 13 residues in the CDR3. Trimming left V 1 base short and J 3 bases short, with 5 bases between. CDR1 is MGHRA, CDR2 YSYEKL, per germline. The CDR3 spells CASSQGQTDTQYF. The CDR3 DNA reads TGCGCCAGCAGCCAAGGACAGACAGATACGCAGTATTTT.

In DNA form, the CDR3 reads TGTGCCATCAGTGAGTCGGGCCTCTATGGCTACACCTTC. It yields the protein CAISESGLYGYTF. This chain joins TRBV10-3 and TRBJ1-2; D is undetermined. The ends were cut back, 0 bases at V and 4 bases at J, with 6 bases in the middle. Germline values: CDR1 ENHRY, CDR2 SYGVKD. The CDR3 length is 13 residues.